Listed here are 10 T cell receptor beta chains from one sample, sequenced in a study of regulatory T cells in long-lasting Graves disease. iRepertoire HTBI primers and Arm-PCR of CDR3 regions built TCR beta libraries. One entry per CDR3 protein results from TCRdb running MiXCR on the multiplex PCR reads. The top ten hold around 21% of the sample, which has 370,000 or so distinct CDR3 sequences, about 16% seen once. The time point: newly diagnosed GD, antithyroid drugs for less than 3 months. With RNA extracted from PBMCs as input, the TCR library was made. The sample was also reused in another study, on T cells in Graves' hyperthyroidism and ophthalmopathy.

Sequences were derived from peripheral blood mononuclear cells (PBMCs), sampled at new diagnosis, from a patient treated with antithyroid drugs. The receptors derive from a woman aged 18-29 years with Graves disease.

This clonotype occurred many times. This chain joins TRBV20-1 and TRBJ2-7, with 9 bases fitting TRBD1. Germline-derived CDR1 and CDR2 are DFQATT and SNEGSKA (reference sequence). The V segment lost 6 bases and the J segment 7 bases; nucleotides outside the gene matches: 7. The CDR3 sequence is 12 residues long. The CDR3 region is CSAPGQGLEQYF. For the CDR3, the DNA is TGCAGTGCCCCGGGACAGGGATTGGAGCAGTACTTC.

This clonotype was seen repeatedly, ten times or more. V gene TRBV5-1 combines with J gene TRBJ2-1; TRBD1 agrees at 9 bases. With V trimmed by 0 bases and J by 9 bases, 4 bases remained unmatched. Germline V gene lookup returns CDR1 SGHRS and CDR2 YFSETQ. CDR3 length: 14 residues. The CDR3 DNA sequence: TGCGCCAGCAGCTTGGGACAGGGGGTGGGTGAGCAGTTCTTC. Its translation is CASSLGQGVGEQFF.

This clonotype was seen a handful of times. The chain has TRBV2 and TRBJ1-1; D is ambiguous. Trimming removed 5 bases from V and 2 bases from J, with 6 bases in between. There are 12 residues in the CDR3. The germline CDR1 and CDR2 sequences are SNHLY and FYNNEI. CDR3 in amino acids: CASSSDNTEAFF. CDR3 DNA: TGTGCCAGCAGTTCGGACAACACTGAAGCTTTCTTT.

This clonotype was recorded a few times. V and J are TRBV7-9 and TRBJ1-2, with D unresolved. This CDR3 has 13 amino acids. The germline CDR1 and CDR2 sequences are SEHNR and FQNEAQ (reference sequence). The V end lost 0 bases, the J end lost 7 bases, and 9 bases lay between the germline ends. CDR3 bases: TGTGCCAGCAGCTTAGCAGGGAAGGGTGGCTACACCTTC. Translating it yields CASSLAGKGGYTF.

In its sample, this clonotype was seen many times. The chain links TRBV3-1 to TRBJ2-1; D not certain. Looked up from germline, CDR1 is LGHDT and CDR2 is YNNKEL (reference sequence). CDR3 size: 12 residues. The V end lost 4 bases, the J end lost 10 bases, and 11 bases lay between the germline ends. The CDR3 protein is CASSRINAEQFF. CDR3 nucleotides: TGTGCCAGCAGCCGCATTAACGCCGAGCAGTTCTTC.

This clonotype was counted ten times or more. The chain is built from TRBV5-1 and TRBJ2-5; D call uncertain. V gave up 4 bases and J gave up 2 bases, with 15 bases separating them. The CDR3 contains 15 residues. Germline V gene lookup returns CDR1 SGHRS and CDR2 YFSETQ. The CDR3 loop reads CASSPRNSLQETQYF. The CDR3 DNA is TGCGCCAGCAGCCCGAGGAACAGTTTACAAGAGACCCAGTACTTC.

For this clonotype: A much larger clone differs by one base, so this may be a read error. The V call is TRBV6-1, the J call TRBJ1-2, with 8 bases fitting TRBD1. Trimming removed 6 bases from V and 7 bases from J; junction bases left unmatched: 13. The CDR3 has 15 amino acids. Germline CDR1 MNHNS, CDR2 SASEGT. CDR3 coding DNA: TGTGCCAGCAGCGCACGACGGCCAGGGGGCGGTGGCTACACCTTC. Amino acid sequence: CASSARRPGGGGYTF.

This clonotype was detected ten times or more. J is TRBJ2-7 and V is TRBV12-3 or TRBV12-4; possible D gene TRBD1, 5 bases. The CDR3 has 13 amino acids. V lost 6 bases to trimming and J lost 2 bases, with 11 bases between them. As DNA, the CDR3 is TGTGCCAGCAGCCGGACGACAGCCTACGAGCAGTACTTC. It is translated as CASSRTTAYEQYF.

V is TRBV11-2 and J is TRBJ1-5, with D possibly being TRBD1 (6 bases). CDR1 SGHAT and CDR2 FQNNGV come from the germline V gene. Deletions cut 4 bases from V and 11 bases from J, with 18 bases between. The CDR3 spans 14 residues. CDR3 in amino acids: CASSSGQVQETQHF. CDR3 DNA sequence: TGTGCCAGCAGCTCGGGACAAGTTCAAGAGACCCAGCATTTT.

This clonotype was seen many times. The V call is TRBV5-6, the J call TRBJ1-5; 7 bases line up with TRBD1. This CDR3 comprises 14 residues. Per germline, CDR1 SGHDT and CDR2 YYEEEE. The V segment lost 5 bases and the J segment 4 bases; nucleotides outside the gene matches: 6. CDR3 loop: CASSNGDRNQPQHF. The CDR3 DNA follows: TGTGCCAGCAGTAATGGGGACAGAAATCAGCCCCAGCATTTT.